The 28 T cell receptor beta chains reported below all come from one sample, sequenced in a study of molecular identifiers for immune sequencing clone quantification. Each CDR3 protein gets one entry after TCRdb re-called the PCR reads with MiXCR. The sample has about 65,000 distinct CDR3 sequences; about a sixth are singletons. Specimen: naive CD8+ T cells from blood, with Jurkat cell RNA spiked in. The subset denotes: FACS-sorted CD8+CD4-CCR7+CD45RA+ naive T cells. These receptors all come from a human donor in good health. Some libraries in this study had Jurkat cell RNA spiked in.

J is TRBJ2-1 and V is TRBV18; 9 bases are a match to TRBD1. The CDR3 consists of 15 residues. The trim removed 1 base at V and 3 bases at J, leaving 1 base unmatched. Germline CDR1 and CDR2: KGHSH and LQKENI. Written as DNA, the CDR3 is TGTGCCAGCTCACCACTGGACAGGGGCTACAATGAGCAGTTCTTC. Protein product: CASSPLDRGYNEQFF.

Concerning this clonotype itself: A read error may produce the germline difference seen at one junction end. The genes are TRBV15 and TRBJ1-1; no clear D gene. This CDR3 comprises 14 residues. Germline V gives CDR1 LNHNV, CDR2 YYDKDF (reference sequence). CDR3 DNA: TGTGCCATCAGCCCTACACGCGGGGTCTCTGAAGCTTTCTTT. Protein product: CAISPTRGVSEAFF. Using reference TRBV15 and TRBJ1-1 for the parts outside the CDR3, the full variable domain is DAMVIQNPRYQVTQFGKPVTLSCSQTLNHNVMYWYQQKSSQAPKLLFHYYDKDFNNEADTPDNFQSRRPNTSFCFLDIRSPGLGDTAMYLCAISPTRGVSEAFFGQGTRLTVV.

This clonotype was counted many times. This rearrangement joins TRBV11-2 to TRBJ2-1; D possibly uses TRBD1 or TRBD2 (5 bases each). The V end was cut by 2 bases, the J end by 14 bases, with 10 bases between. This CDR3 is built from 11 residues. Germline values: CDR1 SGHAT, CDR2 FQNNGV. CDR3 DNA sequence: TGTGCCAGCAGCTTATTGGGACCGGAGTTCTTC. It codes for CASSLLGPEFF.

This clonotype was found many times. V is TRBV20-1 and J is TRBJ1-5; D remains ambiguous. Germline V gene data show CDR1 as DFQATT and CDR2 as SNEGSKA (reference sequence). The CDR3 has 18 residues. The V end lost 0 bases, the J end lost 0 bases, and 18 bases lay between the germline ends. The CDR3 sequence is CSARDRTSSRYSNQPQHF. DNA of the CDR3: TGCAGTGCTAGAGATAGAACTAGTTCTCGATATAGCAATCAGCCCCAGCATTTT.

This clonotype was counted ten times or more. The CDR3 DNA reads as TGCAGCGTTGAAGACAGGGGACGTGACTCCTACGAGCAGTACTTC. Its translation is CSVEDRGRDSYEQYF. This chain connects TRBV29-1 to TRBJ2-7, with a weak D call TRBD1 (6 bases). Germline-derived CDR1 and CDR2 are SQVTM and ANQGSEA. The CDR3 sequence is 15 residues long. V gave up 0 bases and J gave up 0 bases, with 12 bases separating them.

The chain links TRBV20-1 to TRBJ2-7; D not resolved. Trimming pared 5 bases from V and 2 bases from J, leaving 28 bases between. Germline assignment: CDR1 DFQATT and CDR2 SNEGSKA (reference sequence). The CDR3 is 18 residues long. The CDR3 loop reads CSAPGELNRLVSTYEQYF. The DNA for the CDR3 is TGCAGTGCTCCCGGCGAGCTCAATCGTCTGGTATCTACCTACGAGCAGTACTTC.

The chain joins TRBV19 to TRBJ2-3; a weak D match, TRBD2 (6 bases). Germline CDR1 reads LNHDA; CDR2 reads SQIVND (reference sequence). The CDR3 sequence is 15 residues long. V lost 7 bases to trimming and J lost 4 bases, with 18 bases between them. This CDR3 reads CASTGLAFGADTQYF. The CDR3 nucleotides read TGTGCCAGTACCGGCCTAGCGTTTGGGGCAGATACGCAGTATTTT.

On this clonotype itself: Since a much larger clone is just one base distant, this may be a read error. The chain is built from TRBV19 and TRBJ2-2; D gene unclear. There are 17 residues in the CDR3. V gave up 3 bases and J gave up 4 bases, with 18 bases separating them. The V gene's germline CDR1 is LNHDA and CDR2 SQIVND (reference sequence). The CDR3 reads CASSMIWSELSTGELFF. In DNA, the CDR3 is TGTGCCAGTAGTATGATATGGTCTGAGTTGAGCACCGGGGAGCTGTTTTTT.

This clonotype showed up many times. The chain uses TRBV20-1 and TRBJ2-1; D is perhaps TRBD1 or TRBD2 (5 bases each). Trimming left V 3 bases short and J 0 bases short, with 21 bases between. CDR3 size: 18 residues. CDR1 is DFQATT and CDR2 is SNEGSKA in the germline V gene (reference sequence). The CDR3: CSASRDLRLSSSYNEQFF. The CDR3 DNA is TGCAGTGCTAGCCGGGACCTACGATTATCGAGCTCCTACAATGAGCAGTTCTTC.

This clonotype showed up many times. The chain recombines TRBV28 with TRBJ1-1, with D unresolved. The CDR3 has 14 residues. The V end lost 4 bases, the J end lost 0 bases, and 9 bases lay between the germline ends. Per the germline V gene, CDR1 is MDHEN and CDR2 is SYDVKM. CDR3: CASSWEGLNTEAFF. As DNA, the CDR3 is TGTGCCAGCAGTTGGGAGGGTCTGAACACTGAAGCTTTCTTT.

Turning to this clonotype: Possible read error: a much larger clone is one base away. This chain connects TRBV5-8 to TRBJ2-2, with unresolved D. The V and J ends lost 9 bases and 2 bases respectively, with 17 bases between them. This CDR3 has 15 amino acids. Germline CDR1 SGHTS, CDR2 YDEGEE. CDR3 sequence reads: CATAWRTVNTGELFF. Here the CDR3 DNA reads TGTGCCACGGCTTGGCGGACGGTTAACACCGGGGAGCTGTTTTTT.

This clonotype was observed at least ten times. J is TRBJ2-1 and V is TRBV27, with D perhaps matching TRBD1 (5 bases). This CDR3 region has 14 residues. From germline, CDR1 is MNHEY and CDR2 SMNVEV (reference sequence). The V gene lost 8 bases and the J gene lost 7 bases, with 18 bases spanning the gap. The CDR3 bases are TGTGCCAGCGGGCTGGGGCCAGCCCCGAATGAGCAGTTCTTC. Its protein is CASGLGPAPNEQFF.

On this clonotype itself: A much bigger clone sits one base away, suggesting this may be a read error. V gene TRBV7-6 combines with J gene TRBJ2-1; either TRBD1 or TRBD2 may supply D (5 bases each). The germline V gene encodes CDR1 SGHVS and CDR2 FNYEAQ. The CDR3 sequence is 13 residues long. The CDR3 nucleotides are TGTGCCAGCAGCTACGGGGCGTACAATGAGCAGCTCTTC. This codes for CASSYGAYNEQLF.

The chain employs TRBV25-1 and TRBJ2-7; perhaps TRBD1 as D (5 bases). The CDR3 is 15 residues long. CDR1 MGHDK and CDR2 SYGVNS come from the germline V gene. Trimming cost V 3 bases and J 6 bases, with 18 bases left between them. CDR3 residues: CASSEVKGAPGEQYF. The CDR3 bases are TGTGCCAGCAGTGAGGTCAAAGGGGCGCCCGGCGAGCAGTACTTC.

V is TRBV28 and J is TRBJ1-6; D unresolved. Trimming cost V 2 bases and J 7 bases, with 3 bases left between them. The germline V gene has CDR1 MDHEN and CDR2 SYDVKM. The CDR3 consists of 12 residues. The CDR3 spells CASSLVNSPLHF. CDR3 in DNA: TGTGCCAGCAGTTTAGTGAATTCACCCCTCCACTTT.

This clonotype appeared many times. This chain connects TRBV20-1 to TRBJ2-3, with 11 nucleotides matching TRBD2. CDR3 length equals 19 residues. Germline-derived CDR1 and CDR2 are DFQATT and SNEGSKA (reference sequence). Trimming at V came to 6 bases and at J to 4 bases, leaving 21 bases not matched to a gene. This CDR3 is CSARPDRLTSGMFSDTQYF. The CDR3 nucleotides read TGCAGTGCGAGACCCGACAGATTGACTAGCGGGATGTTTTCAGATACGCAGTATTTT.

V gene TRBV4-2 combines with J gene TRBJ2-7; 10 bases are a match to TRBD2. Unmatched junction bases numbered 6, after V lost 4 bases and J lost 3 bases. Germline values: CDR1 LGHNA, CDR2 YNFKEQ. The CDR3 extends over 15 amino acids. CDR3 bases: TGTGCCAGCAGCCCGCGGACTAGCGGCCTCTACGAGCAGTACTTC. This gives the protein CASSPRTSGLYEQYF.

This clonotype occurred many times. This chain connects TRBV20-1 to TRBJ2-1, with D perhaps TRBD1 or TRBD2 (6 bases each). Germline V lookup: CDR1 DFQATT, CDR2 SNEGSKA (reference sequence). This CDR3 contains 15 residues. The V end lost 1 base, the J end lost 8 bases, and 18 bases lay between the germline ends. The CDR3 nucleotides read TGCAGTGCTAGAGCGATTACAGGGACTTGGGATGAGCAGTTCTTC. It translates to CSARAITGTWDEQFF.

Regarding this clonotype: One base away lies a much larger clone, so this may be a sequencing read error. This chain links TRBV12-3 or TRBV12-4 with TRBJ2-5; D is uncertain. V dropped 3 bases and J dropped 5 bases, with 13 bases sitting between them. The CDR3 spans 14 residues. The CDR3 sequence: CASSFVSGHETQYF. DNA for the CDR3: TGTGCCAGCAGTTTCGTCTCGGGCCATGAGACCCAGTACTTC.

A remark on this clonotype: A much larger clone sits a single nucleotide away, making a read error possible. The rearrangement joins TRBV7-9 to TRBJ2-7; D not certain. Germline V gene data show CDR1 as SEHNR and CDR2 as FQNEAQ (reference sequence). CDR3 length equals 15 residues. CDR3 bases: TGTGTCAGCAGCCCCAGCCGAACAGCCGGTCTCGAGCAGTACTTC. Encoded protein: CVSSPSRTAGLEQYF. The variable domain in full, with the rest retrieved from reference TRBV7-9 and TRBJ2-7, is DTGVSQNPRHKITKRGQNVTFRCDPISEHNRLYWYRQTLGQGPEFLTYFQNEAQLEKSRLLSDRFSAERPKGSFSTLEIQRTEQGDSAMYLCVSSPSRTAGLEQYFGPGTRLTVT.

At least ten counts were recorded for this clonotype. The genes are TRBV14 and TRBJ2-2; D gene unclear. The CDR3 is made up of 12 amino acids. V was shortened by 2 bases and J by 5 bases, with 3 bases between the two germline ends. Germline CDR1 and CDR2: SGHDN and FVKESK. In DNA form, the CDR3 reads TGTGCCAGCAGCCAATGGACCGGGGAGCTGTTTTTT. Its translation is CASSQWTGELFF.

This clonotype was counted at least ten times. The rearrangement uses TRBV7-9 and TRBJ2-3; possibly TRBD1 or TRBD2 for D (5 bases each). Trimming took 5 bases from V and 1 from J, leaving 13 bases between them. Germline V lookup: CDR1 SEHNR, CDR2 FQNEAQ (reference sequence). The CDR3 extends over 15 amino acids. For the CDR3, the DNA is TGTGCCAGCAGCGCGGTGGGGGTTGGCACAGATACGCAGTATTTT. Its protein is CASSAVGVGTDTQYF. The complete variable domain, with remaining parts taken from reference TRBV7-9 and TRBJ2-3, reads DTGVSQNPRHKITKRGQNVTFRCDPISEHNRLYWYRQTLGQGPEFLTYFQNEAQLEKSRLLSDRFSAERPKGSFSTLEIQRTEQGDSAMYLCASSAVGVGTDTQYFGPGTRLTVL.

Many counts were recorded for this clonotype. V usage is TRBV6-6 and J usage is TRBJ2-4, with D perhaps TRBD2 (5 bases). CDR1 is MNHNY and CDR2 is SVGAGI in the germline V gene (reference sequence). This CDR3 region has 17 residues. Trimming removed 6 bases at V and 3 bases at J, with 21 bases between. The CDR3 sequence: CASRSKVLIAGKNIQYF. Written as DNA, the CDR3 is TGTGCCAGCAGGTCTAAAGTCCTCATCGCGGGCAAAAACATTCAGTACTTC.

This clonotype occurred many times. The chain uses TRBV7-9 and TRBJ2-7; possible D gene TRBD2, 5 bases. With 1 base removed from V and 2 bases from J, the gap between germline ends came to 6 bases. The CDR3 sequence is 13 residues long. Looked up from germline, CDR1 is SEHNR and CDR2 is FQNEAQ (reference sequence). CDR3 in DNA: TGTGCCAGCAGCTTAGAACTAGCCTACGAGCAGTACTTC. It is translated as CASSLELAYEQYF.

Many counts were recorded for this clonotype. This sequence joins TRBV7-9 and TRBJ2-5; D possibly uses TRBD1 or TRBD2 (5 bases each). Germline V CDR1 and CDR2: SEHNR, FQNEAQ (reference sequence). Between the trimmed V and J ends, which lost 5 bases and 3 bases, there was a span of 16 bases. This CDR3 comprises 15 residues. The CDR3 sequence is CASSPTGTTEETQYF. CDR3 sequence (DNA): TGTGCCAGCAGCCCGACCGGGACGACGGAAGAGACCCAGTACTTC.

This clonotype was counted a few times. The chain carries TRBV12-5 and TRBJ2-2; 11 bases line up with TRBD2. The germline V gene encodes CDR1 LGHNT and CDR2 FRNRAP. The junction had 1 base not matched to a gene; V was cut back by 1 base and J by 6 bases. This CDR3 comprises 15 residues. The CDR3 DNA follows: TGTGCTAGTGGTTTGGGACTAGCGGGACCCGGGGAGCTGTTTTTT. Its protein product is CASGLGLAGPGELFF.

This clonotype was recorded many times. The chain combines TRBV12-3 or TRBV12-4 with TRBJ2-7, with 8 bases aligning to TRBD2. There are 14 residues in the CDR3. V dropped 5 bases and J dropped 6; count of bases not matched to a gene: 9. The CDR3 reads CASSDERGKREQYF. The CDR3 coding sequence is TGTGCCAGCAGTGATGAGCGGGGGAAGCGCGAGCAGTACTTC.

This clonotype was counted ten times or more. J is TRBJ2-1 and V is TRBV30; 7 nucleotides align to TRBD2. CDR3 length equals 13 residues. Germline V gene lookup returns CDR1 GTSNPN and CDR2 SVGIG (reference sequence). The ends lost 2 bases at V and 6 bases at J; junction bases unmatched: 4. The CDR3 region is CAWSLGRGNEQFF. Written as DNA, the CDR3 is TGTGCCTGGAGTTTAGGGAGGGGCAATGAGCAGTTCTTC.